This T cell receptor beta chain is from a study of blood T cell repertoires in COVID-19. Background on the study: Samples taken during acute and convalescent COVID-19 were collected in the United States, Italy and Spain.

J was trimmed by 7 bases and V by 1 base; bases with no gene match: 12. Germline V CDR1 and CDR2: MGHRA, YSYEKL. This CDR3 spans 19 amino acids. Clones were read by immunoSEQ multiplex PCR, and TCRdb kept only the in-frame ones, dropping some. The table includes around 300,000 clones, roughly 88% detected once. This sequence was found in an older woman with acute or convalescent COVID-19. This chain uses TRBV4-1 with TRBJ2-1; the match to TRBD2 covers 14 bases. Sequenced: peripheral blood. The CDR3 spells CASSQAPGLAGAQTNEQFF. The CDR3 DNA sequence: TGCGCCAGCAGCCAAGCGCCGGGACTAGCGGGGGCCCAGACGAATGAGCAGTTCTTC.